These T cell receptor beta chains were read from a single sample in a study of cytomegalovirus exposure and HLA in healthy donors. Clones were sequenced by immunoSEQ multiplex PCR, and TCRdb holds only the in-frame ones, with some missing. Among about 97,000 clones listed, 73% were seen once. Source material: PBMCs. The receptors shown here come from a man in his forties in good health and CMV-seronegative. The CDR3 runs from the conserved cysteine through the conserved F or W. Each record gives: clone size, J gene, V gene, D gene, CDR3 DNA, CDR3 protein. A D gene is named only where the DNA matches it firmly. Only some rows state a clone size, as once, few, many or a class for expanded clones.

- | TRBJ1-5 | TRBV4-3 | - | TGCGCCAGCAGCCAAGTTTTTGTAGGGGATCAGCCCCAGCATTTT | CASSQVFVGDQPQHF
once | TRBJ2-7 | TRBV5-7 | TRBD1 | TGTGCCAGCAGCTTGGGACAGGGAGTATGGAGGTTC | CASSLGQGVWRF
- | TRBJ2-1 | TRBV28 | - | TGTGCCAGCAGTTCCCCGGGACACCTTTACAATGAGCAGTTCTTC | CASSSPGHLYNEQFF
- | TRBJ2-1 | TRBV5-4 | TRBD2 | TGTGCCAGCAGCCAGTCACTAGCGGGGGAGACTTTAAACAATGAGCAGTTCTTC | CASSQSLAGETLNNEQFF
- | TRBJ2-1 | TRBV5-1 | TRBD1 | TGCGCCAGCAGCTCTGGGGGACAGGGGGTTCGTGAGCAGTTCTTC | CASSSGGQGVREQFF
- | TRBJ2-5 | TRBV5-4 | TRBD1 | TGTGCCAGCAGCCTACGGTCGACAGGGTCGGAGACCCAGTACTTC | CASSLRSTGSETQYF
- | TRBJ2-1 | TRBV5-4 | - | TGTGCCAGCAGCTCCGGATCGCTAGAAGTAGATGAGCAGTTCTTC | CASSSGSLEVDEQFF
- | TRBJ1-1 | TRBV7-2 | - | TGTGCCAGCAGCTTAGTGGCCACTGAAGCTTTCTTT | CASSLVATEAFF
once | TRBJ2-5 | TRBV30 | - | TGTGCCTGGAGTGTACTGGAGACCCAGTACTTC | CAWSVLETQYF
- | TRBJ2-7 | TRBV7-6 | TRBD2 | TGTGCCAGCAGCCTTCGTGGAGGGGCTAGCGGGGGGGCGCCCTACGAGCAGTACTTC | CASSLRGGASGGAPYEQYF
- | TRBJ2-7 | TRBV5-6 | TRBD1 | TGTGCCAGCAGCCGGGACAGGGTGGACGAGCAGTACTTC | CASSRDRVDEQYF
- | TRBJ2-1 | TRBV6-4 | - | TGTGCCAGCAGTGACTCGGCTGGCGGGAATGAGCAGTTCTTC | CASSDSAGGNEQFF
- | TRBJ1-2 | TRBV18 | - | TGTGCCAGCTCACCACAAAGTAGAGGGTCGGTTATGGGCGCCTATGGCTACACCTTC | CASSPQSRGSVMGAYGYTF
- | TRBJ2-1 | TRBV5-6 | TRBD2 | TGTGCCAGCAGCTTGGCGGCGCGGCCGGGGGGCTACAATGAGCAGTTCTTC | CASSLAARPGGYNEQFF
- | TRBJ1-1 | TRBV27 | - | TGTGCCAGCAAATGGGGGACACCCAACACTGAAGCTTTCTTT | CASKWGTPNTEAFF
few | TRBJ1-5 | TRBV2 | - | TGTGCCAGCAGCCCGGCGGGGATCCAGCCCCAGCATTTT | CASSPAGIQPQHF
- | TRBJ1-5 | TRBV27 | TRBD1 | TGTGCCAGCAGTTCCGGCGGGACAGATCATAGCAATCAGCCCCAGCATTTT | CASSSGGTDHSNQPQHF
- | TRBJ2-3 | TRBV5-6 | - | TGTGCCAGCAGCTTGAGTACGGGGAAGCCGGCAGATACGCAGTATTTT | CASSLSTGKPADTQYF
- | TRBJ2-7 | TRBV2 | - | TGTGCCAGCAGTGTGATCAGGAACTACGAGCAGTACTTC | CASSVIRNYEQYF
- | TRBJ1-1 | TRBV7-9 | TRBD1 | TGTGCCAGCAATCTACAGGGGGCGGGTACTGAAGCTTTCTTT | CASNLQGAGTEAFF
- | TRBJ1-2 | TRBV15 | - | TGTGCCACCAGCCCAGGGAAAAATTTTAACTATGGCTACACCTTC | CATSPGKNFNYGYTF
few | TRBJ2-7 | TRBV18 | TRBD2 | TGTGCCAGCTCACGCGCCGGACTAGCGAGCTCCTACGAGCAGTACTTC | CASSRAGLASSYEQYF
- | TRBJ1-6 | TRBV6-6 | - | TGTGCCAGCAGTCCTAGGGGGGGATCCTATAATTCACCCCTCCACTTT | CASSPRGGSYNSPLHF
- | TRBJ2-7 | TRBV30 | TRBD2 | TGTGCCTGGAGTCGGGGGGGCGCATTGGAAGAGCAGTACTTC | CAWSRGGALEEQYF
- | TRBJ1-1 | TRBV2 | - | TGTGCCAGCAGTCCGACAGTAGACACTGAAGCTTTCTTT | CASSPTVDTEAFF
- | TRBJ2-3 | TRBV7-9 | TRBD2 | TGTGCCAGCAGCTTAGGGCGGGGGGTCGCAGATACGCAGTATTTT | CASSLGRGVADTQYF
- | TRBJ2-5 | TRBV4-3 | - | TGCGCCAGCAGCCAGGGGCGGGGCGTGGGAGAGACCCAGTACTTC | CASSQGRGVGETQYF
- | TRBJ1-2 | TRBV7-9 | TRBD1 | TGTGCCAGCAGCTTAGACACCACAGGGGCTTCCTATGGCTACACCTTC | CASSLDTTGASYGYTF
- | TRBJ1-5 | TRBV10-1 | - | TGCGCCAGCAGTGAGAACCATCGGGAGCCCCAGCATTTT | CASSENHREPQHF
- | TRBJ1-5 | TRBV19 | TRBD1 | TGTGCCAGTACCATCGCTCACAGGGGCTCTCAGCCCCAGCATTTT | CASTIAHRGSQPQHF
- | TRBJ2-5 | TRBV29-1 | TRBD1 | TGCAGCGTTGAGCCCTGGACAGGGATAGAGACCCAGTACTTC | CSVEPWTGIETQYF
- | TRBJ1-2 | TRBV5-4 | - | TGTGCCAGCAGCTTGTCAGCGGGCTTGGCTTATGGCTACACCTTC | CASSLSAGLAYGYTF
- | TRBJ2-5 | TRBV9 | - | TGTGCCAGCAGCGCCAGTCTAGCGCAAGAGACCCAGTACTTC | CASSASLAQETQYF
- | TRBJ1-5 | TRBV7-9 | - | TGTGCCAGCATAATGGGCAAAAATAGCAATCAGCCCCAGCATTTT | CASIMGKNSNQPQHF
- | TRBJ1-2 | TRBV18 | TRBD1 | TGTGCCAGCTCACCACGCGGACAGGGAGACTATGGCTACACCTTC | CASSPRGQGDYGYTF
- | TRBJ1-1 | TRBV20-1 | TRBD1 | TGCAGTGCCTTGACAGGGTCGGCAGCTTTCTTT | CSALTGSAAFF
- | TRBJ2-7 | TRBV5-1 | TRBD1 | TGCGCCAGCAGCTTGGATGATTCGGGACAGGGTTGGTACGAGCAGTACTTC | CASSLDDSGQGWYEQYF
- | TRBJ2-2 | TRBV18 | TRBD2 | TGTGCCAGCTCGCCTAGCGGGGGGCTCCTGAACACCGGGGAGCTGTTTTTT | CASSPSGGLLNTGELFF
- | TRBJ1-6 | TRBV23-1 | - | TGCGCCAGCAGTCAATCACTCGAGAGGGTGAATTCACCCCTCCACTTT | CASSQSLERVNSPLHF
- | TRBJ2-7 | TRBV13 | TRBD1 | TGTGCCAGCAGCCCCAGGACAGGGATGAACTACGAGCAGTACTTC | CASSPRTGMNYEQYF
- | TRBJ1-2 | TRBV7-2 | TRBD1 | TGTGCCAGCAGCCCCCCGGGACAGGAGACGCTAGGCTATGGCTACACCTTC | CASSPPGQETLGYGYTF
- | TRBJ1-1 | TRBV14 | - | TGTGCCAGCAGCCCAAAAGGTAACCAGGTAAACACTGAAGCTTTCTTT | CASSPKGNQVNTEAFF
- | TRBJ2-5 | TRBV7-9 | TRBD1 | TGTGCCAGCAGCTTTACCCAGGGGGCACGGGAGACCCAGTACTTC | CASSFTQGARETQYF
- | TRBJ1-2 | TRBV4-2 | - | TGTGCCAGCAGCCAAGATGTAGGCAGGGACTATGGCTACACCTTC | CASSQDVGRDYGYTF
- | TRBJ2-2 | TRBV4-1 | - | - | CASSQGTSFGAGELFF
- | TRBJ1-2 | TRBV9 | TRBD1 | TGTGCCATCAGCGCCTCTCGGCAGGGGGATGGCTACACCTTC | CAISASRQGDGYTF
- | TRBJ1-1 | TRBV6-5 | - | TGTGCCAGCAGTTACCCTGGCTTCGAAACTGAAGCTTTCTTT | CASSYPGFETEAFF
few | TRBJ1-1 | TRBV19 | - | TGTGCCAGTAGTGCGCAACAGGGCTCTGAAGCTTTCTTT | CASSAQQGSEAFF
- | TRBJ1-2 | TRBV25-1 | TRBD1 | TGTGCCAGCAGAAGACAGGGGCGGGATGGCTACACCTTC | CASRRQGRDGYTF
- | TRBJ2-7 | TRBV4-2 | - | TGTGCCAGCAGCCCCGACAGCTCCTACGAGCAGTACTTC | CASSPDSSYEQYF
- | TRBJ2-5 | TRBV4-1 | - | TGCGCCAGCAGCCAAGGGACAAGGTATCAAGAGACCCAGTACTTC | CASSQGTRYQETQYF
- | TRBJ1-1 | TRBV11-1 | - | TGTGCCAGCAGCTTAGGACGTGGGCCCACTGAAGCTTTCTTT | CASSLGRGPTEAFF
- | TRBJ2-5 | TRBV5-1 | - | TGCGCCAGCAGCTTGGCTTTCGAGACCCAGTACTTC | CASSLAFETQYF